This is a list of T cell receptor beta chains from one sample in a study of blood T cell repertoires in COVID-19. TCRdb keeps only in-frame clones here, not all; method: immunoSEQ multiplex PCR. Altogether some 98,000 clones are present, around 82% being singletons, with the ten largest covering roughly a tenth. Source material: peripheral blood. All receptors derive from a man aged 65 to 79 with active or convalescent COVID-19. CDR3s leave out the opening cysteine and the closing phenylalanine or tryptophan.

v_gene: TRBV7-9; j_gene: TRBJ2-5; CDR3aa: ASSLASLAGRSQETQY
v_gene: TRBV7-9; j_gene: TRBJ1-5; CDR3aa: ASSRGTGDNQPQH
v_gene: TRBV5-6; j_gene: TRBJ1-5; CDR3aa: ASSSNQGAQQPQH
v_gene: TRBV24-1; j_gene: TRBJ2-5; CDR3aa: ATSEPGPYGTQY
v_gene: TRBV5-5; j_gene: TRBJ1-2; CDR3aa: ASSLASSGVNYGYT
v_gene: TRBV21-1; j_gene: TRBJ2-7; CDR3aa: ASILTSLDGEQY
v_gene: TRBV6-2/TRBV6-3; j_gene: TRBJ2-5; CDR3aa: ASSNPRQGAEETQY
v_gene: TRBV20-1; j_gene: TRBJ2-3; CDR3aa: SASHFTDTQY
v_gene: TRBV11-1; j_gene: TRBJ2-7; CDR3aa: ASSPQGYEQY
v_gene: TRBV6-1; j_gene: TRBJ1-4; CDR3aa: ASSEGGTGRREKLF
v_gene: TRBV24-1; j_gene: TRBJ2-2; CDR3aa: ATDKNPRTGRYTGELF
v_gene: TRBV7-9; j_gene: TRBJ1-2; CDR3aa: ASSRVFYGYT
v_gene: TRBV3-1/TRBV3-2; j_gene: TRBJ1-5; CDR3aa: ASSQGHSGPQH
v_gene: TRBV4-1; j_gene: TRBJ1-5; CDR3aa: ASSQDGRGQPQH
v_gene: TRBV5-4; j_gene: TRBJ2-5; CDR3aa: ASSLPTSGTQY
v_gene: TRBV19; j_gene: TRBJ1-5; CDR3aa: ASTPGHSSNQPQH
v_gene: TRBV7-2; j_gene: TRBJ2-3; CDR3aa: ASSPPGGRDTQY
v_gene: TRBV5-6; j_gene: TRBJ1-4; CDR3aa: ASSLEGGAATNEKLF
v_gene: TRBV18; j_gene: TRBJ1-2; CDR3aa: ASSLDGQYGYT
v_gene: TRBV5-1; j_gene: TRBJ2-3; CDR3aa: ASSKGLAGGQDTQY
v_gene: TRBV2; j_gene: TRBJ2-7; CDR3aa: ASSGGLPYEQY
v_gene: TRBV5-1; j_gene: TRBJ2-6; CDR3aa: ASSLQQVGANVLT
v_gene: TRBV2; j_gene: TRBJ1-5; CDR3aa: ASSPLGQVSNQPQH
v_gene: TRBV4-3; j_gene: TRBJ2-5; CDR3aa: ASSPASGGYQETQY
v_gene: TRBV10-3; j_gene: TRBJ1-6; CDR3aa: AISDDRGYNSPLH
v_gene: TRBV30; j_gene: TRBJ1-6; CDR3aa: AWSVQLFTLH
v_gene: TRBV10-3; j_gene: TRBJ2-2; CDR3aa: AISSGTGELF
v_gene: TRBV4-2; j_gene: TRBJ2-3; CDR3aa: ASSPVLWMYRDRESDTQY
v_gene: TRBV18; j_gene: TRBJ2-1; CDR3aa: ASSPAGSSYNEQF
v_gene: TRBV2; j_gene: TRBJ1-2; CDR3aa: ASSDRGYGYT
v_gene: TRBV5-1; j_gene: TRBJ1-2; CDR3aa: ASSGDTNYGYT
v_gene: TRBV7-3; j_gene: TRBJ2-2; CDR3aa: ASSLGLAGNTGELF
v_gene: TRBV3-1/TRBV3-2; j_gene: TRBJ1-3; CDR3aa: ASSQDWTGLPGNTIY
v_gene: TRBV3-1/TRBV3-2; j_gene: TRBJ2-5; CDR3aa: ASSQLAFGETQY
v_gene: TRBV2; j_gene: TRBJ2-7; CDR3aa: ASSLQGTGYEQY
v_gene: TRBV6-5; j_gene: TRBJ1-3; CDR3aa: ASRGTGSSGNTIY
v_gene: TRBV18; j_gene: TRBJ1-6; CDR3aa: ASSLDRGSPLH
v_gene: TRBV7-9; j_gene: TRBJ1-6; CDR3aa: ASSLARGQGKDYNSPLH
v_gene: TRBV5-5; j_gene: TRBJ2-6; CDR3aa: ASSLRGSGANVLT
v_gene: TRBV5-1; j_gene: TRBJ2-3; CDR3aa: ASSFEGRVTDTQY
v_gene: TRBV6-6; j_gene: TRBJ1-1; CDR3aa: ASSYSELNTEAF
v_gene: TRBV6-5; j_gene: TRBJ2-5; CDR3aa: ASPGTGVQETQY
v_gene: TRBV7-7; j_gene: TRBJ2-2; CDR3aa: ASSLNQGRSDTGELF
v_gene: TRBV10-2; j_gene: TRBJ2-3; CDR3aa: ASSLSPDTQY
v_gene: TRBV5-1; j_gene: TRBJ2-1; CDR3aa: ASSLDGYNEQF
v_gene: TRBV18; j_gene: TRBJ2-3; CDR3aa: ASSPGSLADTQY
v_gene: TRBV7-8; j_gene: TRBJ1-6; CDR3aa: ASSLGVNSPLH
v_gene: TRBV5-1; j_gene: TRBJ2-7; CDR3aa: ASSPDILRNEQY